Described below is a single T cell receptor beta chain sequence and its context. Its antigen remains unknown. PCR involved 60 Vbeta and 13 Jbeta primers. Produced via immunoSEQ multiplex PCR; TCRdb's table is partial and in-frame only. The sample contains 110,000 to 150,000 clones, 60% to 75% of which appear only once. The germline V gene encodes CDR1 MDHEN and CDR2 SYDVKM. This CDR3 comprises 17 residues. J was trimmed by 2 bases and V by 4 bases; bases with no gene match: 11. The source of the sample is a study of cytomegalovirus exposure and HLA in healthy donors. Study outcomes and limitations: In a later analysis, V- and J-gene trimming of beta chains associated with a DCLRE1C missense variant, replicated independently.

This cohort consisted of healthy bone marrow donors. Material for sequencing was PBMCs. The clonotype was recovered from a man aged 25-45 years in good health and CMV-seronegative. The chain is built from TRBV28 and TRBJ2-5; 9 bases line up with TRBD1. The CDR3 coding sequence is TGTGCCAGCAGTTCCGGACAGGGGACGCGAGAACAAGAGACCCAGTACTTC. As protein: CASSSGQGTREQETQYF.